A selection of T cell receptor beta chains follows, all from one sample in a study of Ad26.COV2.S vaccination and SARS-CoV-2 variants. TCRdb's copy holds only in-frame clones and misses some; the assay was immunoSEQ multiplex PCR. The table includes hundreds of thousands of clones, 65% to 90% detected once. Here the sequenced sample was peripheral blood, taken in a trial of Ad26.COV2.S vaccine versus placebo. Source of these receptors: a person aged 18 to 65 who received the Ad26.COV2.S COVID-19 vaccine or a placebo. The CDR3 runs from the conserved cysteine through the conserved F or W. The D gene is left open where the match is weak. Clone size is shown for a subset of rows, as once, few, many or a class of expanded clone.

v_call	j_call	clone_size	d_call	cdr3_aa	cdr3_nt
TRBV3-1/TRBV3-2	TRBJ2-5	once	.	CASSPGSAGTQYF	TGTGCCAGCAGCCCCGGGTCCGCCGGGACCCAGTACTTC
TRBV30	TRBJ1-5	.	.	CAWSVVGARNQPQHF	TGTGCCTGGAGTGTAGTGGGGGCACGAAATCAGCCCCAGCATTTT
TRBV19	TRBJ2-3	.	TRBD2	CASSAFFGSTPVSAGGDTQYF	TGTGCCAGTAGTGCCTTTTTTGGGTCAACCCCAGTAAGCGCCGGGGGGGATACGCAGTATTTT
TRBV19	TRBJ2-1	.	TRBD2	CASSATSGRSYNEQFF	TGTGCCAGTAGTGCGACTAGCGGGAGGTCTTACAATGAGCAGTTCTTC
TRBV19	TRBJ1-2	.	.	CASRGVGGGAYGYTF	TGTGCCAGTAGAGGGGTGGGTGGCGGTGCATATGGCTACACCTTC
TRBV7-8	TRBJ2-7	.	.	CASSPQRTFSSYEQYF	TGTGCCAGCAGCCCGCAACGAACTTTTAGCTCCTACGAGCAGTACTTC
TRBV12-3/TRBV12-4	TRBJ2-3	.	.	CASSLLTDTQYF	TGTGCCAGCAGTTTGTTAACAGATACGCAGTATTTT
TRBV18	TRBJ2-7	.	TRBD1	CASSPPATGRYEQYF	TGTGCCAGCTCACCACCGGCGACAGGGCGGTACGAGCAGTACTTC
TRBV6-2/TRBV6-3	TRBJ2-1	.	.	CASSYLGLIRDSEQFF	TGTGCCAGCAGTTACTTGGGACTGATTAGAGACAGTGAGCAGTTCTTC
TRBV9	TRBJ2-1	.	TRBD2	CASSVSGGDYFNEQFF	TGTGCCAGCAGCGTCAGCGGGGGAGACTACTTCAATGAGCAGTTCTTC
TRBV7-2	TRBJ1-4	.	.	CASSSGRTNEKLFF	TGTGCCAGCAGCTCGGGGCGCACTAATGAAAAACTGTTTTTT
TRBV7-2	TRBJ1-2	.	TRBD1	CASSSGQGGYGYTF	TGTGCCAGCAGCTCCGGACAGGGCGGCTATGGCTACACCTTC
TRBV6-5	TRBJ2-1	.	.	CASSSRDISYNEQFF	TGTGCCAGCAGTTCCCGGGACATCTCCTACAATGAGCAGTTCTTC
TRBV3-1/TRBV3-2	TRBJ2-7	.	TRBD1	CASSWGQGEGYEQYF	TGTGCCAGCAGCTGGGGGCAGGGGGAAGGGTACGAGCAGTACTTC
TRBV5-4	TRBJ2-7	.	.	CASSLRQGPYEQYF	TGTGCCAGCAGCTTGAGGCAGGGCCCCTACGAGCAGTACTTC
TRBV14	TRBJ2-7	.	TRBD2	CASSSLGLADYEQYF	TGTGCCAGCAGCTCCTTGGGGCTAGCGGACTACGAGCAGTACTTC
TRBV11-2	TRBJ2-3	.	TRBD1	CASSSGQGRTDTQYF	TGTGCCAGCAGCTCCGGACAGGGTAGGACAGATACGCAGTATTTT
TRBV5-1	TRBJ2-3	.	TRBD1	CASSLVTGGTDTQYF	TGCGCCAGCAGCTTGGTTACAGGGGGAACAGATACGCAGTATTTT
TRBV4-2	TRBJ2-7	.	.	CASSQDLGLAIPYEQYF	TGTGCCAGCAGCCAAGATCTGGGGCTAGCCATCCCCTACGAGCAGTACTTC
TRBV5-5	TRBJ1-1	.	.	CASSLSWRTEAFF	TGTGCCAGCAGCTTGAGTTGGAGGACTGAAGCTTTCTTT